The T cell receptor (beta chain) described here comes from a study of blood T cell repertoires in COVID-19. Study-wide background: Sites in the United States, Italy and Spain provided acute and convalescent COVID-19 samples.

Germline V lookup: CDR1 GTSNPN, CDR2 SVGIG (reference sequence). This CDR3 is built from 13 residues. The V end was cut by 1 base, the J end by 6 bases, with 13 bases between. Clones were sequenced by immunoSEQ multiplex PCR, and TCRdb holds only the in-frame ones, with some missing. The sample holds tens of thousands of clones, about 70% seen once. The receptor comes from a woman aged 70-85 years with acute or convalescent COVID-19. The source material was peripheral blood. The chain links TRBV30 to TRBJ2-7, with D tentatively TRBD2 (6 bases). CDR3 region: CAWSELHGGEQYF. CDR3 DNA: TGTGCCTGGAGTGAGCTCCACGGGGGCGAGCAGTACTTC. Filled out from reference TRBV30 and TRBJ2-7, the complete variable domain reads SQTIHQWPATLVQPVGSPLSLECTVEGTSNPNLYWYRQAAGRGLQLLFYSVGIGQISSEVPQNLSASRPQDRQFILSSKKLLLSDSGFYLCAWSELHGGEQYFGPGTRLTVT.